This T cell receptor beta chain was observed in a study of T cells after yellow fever vaccination. Regarding the study as a whole: The secondary response showed a weaker magnitude and a faster peak, day 5 versus 15.

A process of 5'RACE template switching, which added a universal primer site and UMIs, was used to make TCR cDNA. Using its own MiXCR run on the 5' RACE reads, TCRdb lists one record per CDR3 protein. The table has hundreds of thousands of distinct CDR3 sequences, around 5.3% seen once. Comments on this clonotype: Its antigen is not known.

The sequence came from a man aged 18 to 29 who received the YFV17D yellow fever vaccine. The material was CD4+ T cells sorted from PBMCs, obtained on the day of the yellow fever booster vaccination.

This chain's CDR3 is CASSLWAGRGDTQYF. The CDR3 coding sequence is TGTGCCAGCAGCTTGTGGGCAGGGCGGGGAGATACGCAGTATTTT. This chain connects TRBV5-4 to TRBJ2-3; D may be TRBD2 (6 bases). CDR3 length: 15 amino acids. Germline values: CDR1 SGHNT, CDR2 YYREEE (reference sequence). Trimming removed 1 base at V and 5 bases at J, with 14 bases between. Together with reference TRBV5-4 and TRBJ2-3, the CDR3 gives the full variable domain: ETGVTQSPTHLIKTRGQQVTLRCSSQSGHNTVSWYQQALGQGPQFIFQYYREEENGRGNFPPRFSGLQFPNYSSELNVNALELDDSALYLCASSLWAGRGDTQYFGPGTRLTVL.